This TCR beta chain comes out of a study of vaccination effects on CD4 cells after COVID-19. Study-wide findings and caveats: No early post-infection timepoints were available in the study, which also included few convalescent patients.

Points on this clone: Antigen unknown.

TCRdb's table, derived via immunoSEQ multiplex PCR, lists solely in-frame clones and lacks some. Among tens of thousands of clones listed, roughly 70% were seen once. Pools of viral peptides were used by the ViraFEST assay to expand antigen-specific CD4+ T cells ahead of sequencing. The culture ran for roughly ten days before CD4+ T cells were isolated. The vaccine recipients had no prior SARS-CoV-2 infection, with negative nucleocapsid antibodies. Wells of around 2 million PBMC each were grown with about 9.8 IU/ml IL-2 and roughly 9.2 ug/ml peptides. This CDR3 comprises 13 residues. CDR1 and CDR2 from the germline V gene are SGHTS and YDEGEE. Trimming took 1 base from V and 5 from J, leaving 10 bases between them.

V usage is TRBV5-8 and J usage is TRBJ2-7; D might be TRBD1 (6 bases). The sequence was collected from a human donor who received a COVID-19 vaccine. The input for sequencing was CD4+ T cells from PBMCs cultured with SARS-CoV-2 spike peptides, taken before COVID-19 vaccination. CDR3 in DNA: TGTGCCAGCAGCTTGACAGGGCTCCACGAGCAGTACTTC. Its translation: CASSLTGLHEQYF. The complete variable domain, with remaining parts taken from reference TRBV5-8 and TRBJ2-7, reads EAGVTQSPTHLIKTRGQQATLRCSPISGHTSVYWYQQALGLGLQFLLWYDEGEERNRGNFPPRFSGRQFPNYSSELNVNALELEDSALYLCASSLTGLHEQYFGPGTRLTVT.